This T cell receptor (beta chain) emerged from a study of T cell clonality in common variable immunodeficiency. Study-wide results and limits: Compared with healthy controls, CVID subjects showed increased TCRbeta clonality, mostly in about a third.

This CDR3 has 15 amino acids. Germline loops: CDR1 SSHAT, CDR2 FNYEAQ (reference sequence). This clone was counted only a few times. The antigen is not known. The junction does not match germline at one end; this may be a read error. The CDR3 goes on 3 residues after the read ends, and that part is filled in from the germline J gene. Using immunoSEQ multiplex PCR, the repertoire was profiled, and TCRdb retains in-frame clones only, with some absent. The sample has about 81,000 clones, none seen only once. Sequenced sample: peripheral blood mononuclear cells. The chain recombines TRBV7-7 with TRBJ2-2, with 10 positions matching TRBD2. The origin of this receptor is a person aged 18 to 69 in good health. The part of the CDR3 DNA that was read is TGTGCTAGCAGCTTAGCTCTAGCGGGGGCCGGGGAG. Its translation is CASSLALAGAGE. The whole CDR3 reads CASSLALAGAGELFF.